Listed below are T cell receptor beta chains from one sample, sequenced in a study of cytomegalovirus exposure and HLA in healthy donors. The repertoire was sequenced with immunoSEQ multiplex PCR; TCRdb's copy has only in-frame clones and lacks some. The table records 140,000 or so clones, around 84% of them present only once. What was sequenced was PBMCs. Source of these receptors: a boy aged 2 to 10 in good health and CMV-seronegative. Both conserved end residues are part of each CDR3. The D gene is left open where the match is weak. Size is stated for part of the rows, as once, few or many counts, or as a class when the clone is expanded.

d_call	j_call	clone_size	v_call	cdr3_aa	cdr3_nt
-	TRBJ1-2	few	TRBV6-5	CASSYRRRQGYGYTF	TGTGCCAGCAGTTACCGCAGGCGGCAGGGATATGGCTACACCTTC
TRBD1	TRBJ2-1	-	TRBV7-6	CASSAGTDAYNEQFF	TGTGCCAGCAGCGCCGGGACAGACGCCTACAATGAGCAGTTCTTC
-	TRBJ1-2	-	TRBV5-4	CAVHRDYYGYTF	TGTGCCGTACACAGGGATTACTATGGCTACACCTTC
TRBD1	TRBJ2-3	medium-sized	TRBV7-8	CASSFTQGATDTQYF	TGTGCCAGCAGCTTCACCCAGGGGGCCACAGATACGCAGTATTTT
TRBD1	TRBJ1-5	-	TRBV7-2	CASSTRQGSQPQHF	TGTGCCAGCAGCACCCGACAGGGGAGCCAGCCCCAGCATTTT
-	TRBJ1-5	few	TRBV7-2	CASSLLGGGRRQPQHF	TGTGCCAGCAGCTTGCTTGGCGGTGGCCGTAGGCAGCCCCAGCATTTT
TRBD2	TRBJ2-1	-	TRBV27	CASSFASGGSRYGEQFF	TGTGCCAGCAGTTTTGCTAGCGGGGGAAGTCGGTATGGTGAGCAGTTCTTC
-	TRBJ1-2	-	TRBV19	CASSIAQADYGYTF	TGTGCCAGTAGTATCGCACAGGCTGACTATGGCTACACCTTC
-	TRBJ1-5	-	TRBV4-2	CASSPIQSNQPQHF	TGTGCCAGCAGCCCCATACAGTCGAATCAGCCCCAGCATTTT
-	TRBJ1-4	-	TRBV10-3	CAISESGAAPKKLFF	TGTGCCATCAGTGAGTCAGGGGCAGCCCCAAAAAAACTGTTTTTT
TRBD1	TRBJ1-1	few	TRBV5-8	CASSLFGTGGVAFF	TGTGCCAGCAGCTTGTTTGGGACAGGGGGTGTCGCTTTCTTT
TRBD1	TRBJ1-1	once	TRBV27	CASSDRQGWTEAFF	TGTGCCAGCAGCGATAGACAGGGTTGGACTGAAGCTTTCTTT
-	TRBJ2-7	-	TRBV6-5	CASGRSVYYEQYF	TGTGCCAGCGGTCGGAGCGTGTACTACGAGCAGTACTTC
TRBD1	TRBJ2-3	-	TRBV10-3	CATEQGEGTDTQYF	TGTGCCACGGAACAGGGGGAAGGAACAGATACGCAGTATTTT
-	TRBJ2-7	-	TRBV13	CASSRSREQYF	TGTGCCAGCAGCCGCTCGCGGGAGCAGTACTTC
TRBD1	TRBJ2-1	-	TRBV12-5	CASGLVGTGDNEQFF	TGTGCTAGTGGTTTGGTGGGGACAGGGGACAATGAGCAGTTCTTC
-	TRBJ1-5	-	TRBV2	CASSEERTYPQHF	TGTGCCAGCAGTGAGGAACGGACTTACCCACAGCATTTT
-	TRBJ1-5	-	TRBV7-3	CASSLGQNQPQHF	TGTGCCAGCAGCTTGGGGCAGAATCAGCCCCAGCATTTT
TRBD1	TRBJ2-6	-	TRBV6-1	CASGQGSSGANVLTF	TGTGCCAGCGGACAGGGTTCCTCTGGGGCCAACGTCCTGACTTTC
-	TRBJ2-5	-	TRBV2	CASSVRQETQYF	TGTGCCAGCAGTGTGCGACAAGAGACCCAGTACTTC
-	TRBJ2-5	-	TRBV6-5	CASRPGRRDEETQYF	TGTGCCAGCAGACCTGGGCGGAGGGATGAAGAGACCCAGTACTTC
TRBD1	TRBJ1-6	few	TRBV6-5	CASSTRGLENSPLHF	TGTGCCAGCAGTACGAGGGGGCTAGAGAATTCACCCCTCCACTTT
TRBD2	TRBJ2-7	-	TRBV6-5	CASSYTSGPTYEQYF	TGTGCCAGCAGTTACACTAGCGGGCCAACCTACGAGCAGTACTTC
TRBD1	TRBJ2-1	-	TRBV11-2	CASSLTGSWNEQFF	TGTGCCAGCAGCCTGACAGGGTCGTGGAATGAGCAGTTCTTC
-	TRBJ2-5	-	TRBV27	CASSERIPCQETQYF	TGTGCCAGCAGCGAGCGGATTCCCTGTCAAGAGACCCAGTACTTC
-	TRBJ2-2	-	TRBV7-2	CASSLVGQFTGELFF	TGTGCCAGCAGCTTAGTAGGACAGTTCACCGGGGAGCTGTTTTTT
TRBD1	TRBJ1-2	-	TRBV7-2	CASSSGTGVAYTF	TGTGCCAGCAGCTCCGGGACAGGGGTCGCCTACACCTTC
TRBD1	TRBJ1-2	-	TRBV7-8	CASSLRTGLKANYGYTF	TGTGCCAGCAGCTTACGGACAGGCCTAAAAGCTAACTATGGCTACACCTTC
TRBD1	TRBJ1-2	once	TRBV7-9	CASSSQGDYGYTF	TGTGCCAGCAGCTCCCAGGGGGACTATGGCTACACCTTC
-	TRBJ2-1	-	TRBV7-2	CASSRRELGQFF	TGTGCCAGCAGCCGCCGGGAATTAGGGCAGTTCTTC
TRBD1	TRBJ1-5	-	TRBV27	CASSPRTGSNQPQHF	TGTGCCAGCAGTCCCCGGACAGGGAGCAATCAGCCCCAGCATTTT
TRBD1	TRBJ1-2	-	TRBV7-9	CASSPRQGRIGYTF	TGTGCCAGCAGCCCCCGACAGGGACGAATTGGCTACACCTTC
-	TRBJ2-3	-	TRBV5-1	CASSLGGPGDSTDTQYF	TGCGCCAGCAGCTTGGGGGGGCCAGGGGATAGCACAGATACGCAGTATTTT
-	TRBJ1-5	-	TRBV28	CASSLSAGYQPQHF	TGTGCCAGCAGTTTATCGGCGGGGTATCAGCCCCAGCATTTT
-	TRBJ1-6	-	TRBV6-4	CASSEASNSPLHF	TGTGCCAGCAGTGAAGCATCTAATTCACCCCTCCACTTT
-	TRBJ2-1	-	TRBV7-2	CASSQGSFPYNEQFF	TGTGCCAGCAGCCAGGGGTCCTTCCCCTACAATGAGCAGTTCTTC
-	TRBJ1-1	-	TRBV15	CATSRFEPGGEAFF	TGTGCCACCAGCAGATTTGAACCGGGGGGAGAAGCTTTCTTT
-	TRBJ1-1	few	TRBV28	CASSYIPRGSTFF	TGTGCCAGCAGTTATATCCCCCGTGGCTCCACTTTCTTT
TRBD1	TRBJ2-7	-	TRBV11-2	CASSLVVAGGGYEQYF	TGTGCCAGCAGCTTAGTTGTGGCAGGGGGCGGCTACGAGCAGTACTTC
-	TRBJ2-1	-	TRBV12-5	CASGLSGFYLNNEQFF	TGTGCTAGTGGTTTGTCGGGGTTCTACTTAAACAATGAGCAGTTCTTC
-	TRBJ1-3	-	TRBV25-1	CASSSGGWTPVRNTIYF	TGTGCCAGCAGTTCTGGGGGGTGGACGCCCGTCCGGAACACCATATATTTT
TRBD1	TRBJ1-4	-	TRBV5-1	CASSLPTGGDEKLFF	TGCGCCAGCAGCTTACCCACAGGGGGCGATGAAAAACTGTTTTTT
-	TRBJ2-3	-	TRBV29-1	CSVEEDRVPSTDTQYF	TGCAGCGTTGAAGAAGACCGGGTACCTAGCACAGATACGCAGTATTTT
TRBD1	TRBJ2-5	-	TRBV7-2	CASSLGTDQETQYF	TGTGCCAGCAGCCTAGGGACAGACCAAGAGACCCAGTACTTC